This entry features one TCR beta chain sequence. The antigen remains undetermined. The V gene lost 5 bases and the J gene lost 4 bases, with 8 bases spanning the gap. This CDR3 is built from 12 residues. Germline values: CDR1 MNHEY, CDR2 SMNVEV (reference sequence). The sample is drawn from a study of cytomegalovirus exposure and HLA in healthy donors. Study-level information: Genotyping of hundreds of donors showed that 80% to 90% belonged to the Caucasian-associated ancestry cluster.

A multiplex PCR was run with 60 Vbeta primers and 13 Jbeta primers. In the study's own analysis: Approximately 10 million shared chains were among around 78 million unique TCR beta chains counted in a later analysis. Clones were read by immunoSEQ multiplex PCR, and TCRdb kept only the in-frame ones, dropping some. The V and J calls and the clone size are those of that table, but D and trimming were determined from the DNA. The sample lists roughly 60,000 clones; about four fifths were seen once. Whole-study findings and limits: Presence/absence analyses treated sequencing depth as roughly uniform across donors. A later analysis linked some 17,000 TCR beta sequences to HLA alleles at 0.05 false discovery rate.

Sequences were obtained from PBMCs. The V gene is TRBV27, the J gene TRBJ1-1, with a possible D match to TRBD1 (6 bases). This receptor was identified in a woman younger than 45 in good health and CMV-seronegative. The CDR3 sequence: CASSTGITEAFF. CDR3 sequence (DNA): TGTGCCAGCAGTACAGGGATCACTGAAGCTTTCTTT.